These 16 T cell receptor beta chains were sequenced from one sample in a study of blood T cells in healthy people across ages (dated by TCRdb to between 2014 and 2016). Library preparation used 5' RACE. The reads were generated on an Illumina HiSeq 2500. A second PCR of roughly 6 to 11 cycles was run with a J-beta primer mix and a sample-barcoded 5' primer. The raw public reads went through TCRdb reprocessing: fastp at Q25, MiXCR clone calling, in-frame beta chains kept. Rows merge per CDR3 protein into single entries with the most common DNA and genes. The sample table contains about 1.1 million distinct CDR3 sequences; only one count was recorded for more than 30% of them. The ten largest clones add up to 10% to 15% of the sample. Source material: blood. Receptors were obtained from a man aged 18 to 35 in good health.

This clonotype was seen a handful of times. V is TRBV6-6 and J is TRBJ2-5; TRBD1 agrees at 7 bases. Germline assignment: CDR1 MNHNY and CDR2 SVGAGI (reference sequence). With 6 bases clipped from V and 1 base from J, the junction kept 11 bases outside the gene matches. This CDR3 contains 16 residues. The CDR3 sequence: CASSSNMDRPQETQYF. The CDR3 DNA sequence: TGTGCCAGCAGCTCCAATATGGACAGGCCCCAAGAGACCCAGTACTTC.

This clonotype came up once. The rearrangement links TRBV12-3 or TRBV12-4 to TRBJ1-1; D is perhaps TRBD1 (5 bases). The V and J ends lost 5 bases and 8 bases respectively, with 15 bases between them. The CDR3 is made up of 13 amino acids. The CDR3 coding sequence is TGTGCCAGCAGTGTAGGGGACGGCCGAGAAGCTTTCTTT. Its protein is CASSVGDGREAFF.

The rearrangement uses TRBV20-1 and TRBJ2-1, with 15 bases aligning to TRBD2. The CDR3 runs to 19 residues. The V and J ends lost 5 bases and 4 bases, in that order; junction bases with no gene match: 15. The germline CDR1 and CDR2 sequences are DFQATT and SNEGSKA (reference sequence). The CDR3 loop is CSAALSGGLAGGQYNEQFF. CDR3 nucleotide sequence: TGCAGTGCTGCTCTCTCGGGAGGACTAGCGGGGGGGCAATACAATGAGCAGTTCTTC.

This sequence joins TRBV7-2 and TRBJ2-1, with 7 bases fitting TRBD1. CDR3 length equals 14 residues. Unmatched junction bases numbered 6, after V lost 5 bases and J lost 5 bases. Germline CDR1 and CDR2: SGHTA and FQGNSA. In DNA form, the CDR3 reads TGTGCCAGCAGCCCACGACAGGGAAACAATGAGCAGTTCTTC. This sequence encodes CASSPRQGNNEQFF.

This clonotype was picked up many times. The chain combines TRBV20-1 with TRBJ2-5; D call uncertain. Trimming stripped 4 bases from V and 2 bases from J, with 5 bases between. The germline CDR1 and CDR2 sequences are DFQATT and SNEGSKA (reference sequence). The CDR3 length is 11 residues. The DNA for the CDR3 is TGCAGTGCTACTCAGCAAGAGACCCAGTACTTC. The encoded protein is CSATQQETQYF.

This clonotype was counted only a few times. J is TRBJ1-1 and V is TRBV7-3; unclear D gene. With 6 bases removed from V and 1 base from J, the gap between germline ends came to 18 bases. Looked up from germline, CDR1 is SGHTA and CDR2 is FQGTGA. The CDR3 sequence is 16 residues long. In nucleotides, the CDR3 is TGTGCCAGCAGTTTCGATAGCAGTCCGGGGAACACTGAAGCTTTCTTT. It is translated as CASSFDSSPGNTEAFF.

The chain uses TRBV12-3 or TRBV12-4 and TRBJ2-5; TRBD2 matches 9 bases. The V segment lost 6 bases and the J segment 11 bases; nucleotides outside the gene matches: 13. CDR3 size: 14 residues. This CDR3 reads CASRVAGDYNEQYF. DNA for the CDR3: TGTGCCAGCAGGGTAGCGGGGGATTACAATGAGCAGTACTTC.

This clonotype has a single count. The V call is TRBV4-1, the J call TRBJ1-5; TRBD1 matches 7 bases. The junction had 8 bases not matched to a gene; V was cut back by 4 bases and J by 5 bases. Germline CDR1 MGHRA, CDR2 YSYEKL. This CDR3 has 15 residues. CDR3 sequence (DNA): TGCGCCAGCAGCCGACAGGGACTCAGCGATCAGCCCCAGCATTTT. Amino acids: CASSRQGLSDQPQHF.

This sequence joins TRBV20-1 and TRBJ2-3, with 10 bases matching TRBD1. CDR1 is DFQATT, CDR2 SNEGSKA, per germline (reference sequence). CDR3 length equals 16 residues. V trimming: 6 bases; J trimming: 0 bases; junction bases outside the gene matches: 9. The CDR3 region has the DNA TGCAGTGCCCCTACCAGACAGGGGGCAAGCACAGATACGCAGTATTTT. Translation: CSAPTRQGASTDTQYF.

A note on this clonotype: This could be a read error, since a much larger clone is one nucleotide away. The chain has TRBV12-3 or TRBV12-4 and TRBJ1-2; perhaps TRBD1 as D (5 bases). V gave up 1 base and J gave up 8 bases, with 14 bases separating them. CDR3 length: 14 amino acids. The CDR3 nucleotides read TGTGCCAGCAGTTTAGGGCAGGGAGGTTGCGGCTACACCTTC. Translation: CASSLGQGGCGYTF.

This clonotype was found a few times. This chain joins TRBV27 and TRBJ2-7; 7 positions agree with TRBD1. Germline V CDR1 and CDR2: MNHEY, SMNVEV (reference sequence). The CDR3 is 15 residues long. Unmatched junction bases numbered 16, after V lost 3 bases and J lost 11 bases. DNA for the CDR3: TGTGCCAGCAGTTTGGTTGACCTACTCCGGGACAGCAAGTACTTC. Amino acid sequence: CASSLVDLLRDSKYF.

V is TRBV20-1 and J is TRBJ1-5; 8 bases align to TRBD1. Germline CDR1 reads DFQATT; CDR2 reads SNEGSKA (reference sequence). The CDR3 is 14 residues long. Losses at the gene ends were 3 bases for V and 9 bases for J; bases not matched to a gene: 10. The CDR3 DNA reads as TGCAGTGCTAGGAGACAGGGGCGGGTGGGGCCCCAGCATTTT. It encodes CSARRQGRVGPQHF.

This clonotype appeared many times. The V gene is TRBV10-3, the J gene TRBJ1-2, with unresolved D. V lost 0 bases and J 4 bases, leaving 9 bases between the germline ends. The germline gives CDR1 ENHRY, CDR2 SYGVKD. The CDR3 covers 14 residues. CDR3 residues: CAISESGEVYGYTF. The CDR3 DNA follows: TGTGCCATCAGTGAGTCTGGGGAAGTCTATGGCTACACCTTC.

A few counts support this clonotype. The CDR3 coding sequence is TGTGCCAGCAGCGTAGGGGGGCCGAACTACGAGCAGTACTTC. Translation: CASSVGGPNYEQYF. The rearrangement links TRBV12-3 or TRBV12-4 to TRBJ2-7; D may match TRBD1 or TRBD2 (6 bases each). V was shortened by 6 bases and J by 3 bases, with 15 bases between the two germline ends. CDR3 length: 14 amino acids.

This clonotype was observed a handful of times. The DNA for the CDR3 is TGTGCCAGCAGCTTTCGTCCTGGGGATCAGCCCCAGCATTTT. Residues: CASSFRPGDQPQHF. The J gene is TRBJ1-5, the V gene TRBV7-2; D gene unclear. Trimming pared 3 bases from V and 5 bases from J, leaving 11 bases between. In germline, CDR1 is SGHTA, CDR2 FQGNSA. The CDR3 contains 14 residues.

The V gene is TRBV5-1, the J gene TRBJ2-2; 9 bases agree with TRBD2. Germline values: CDR1 SGHRS, CDR2 YFSETQ. V shed 2 bases and J 0 bases; nucleotides not matched to a gene: 8. This CDR3 has 18 amino acids. CDR3 amino acids: CASSFIPSGGTNTGELFF. In DNA form, the CDR3 reads TGCGCCAGCAGCTTTATCCCAAGCGGGGGGACGAACACCGGGGAGCTGTTTTTT.